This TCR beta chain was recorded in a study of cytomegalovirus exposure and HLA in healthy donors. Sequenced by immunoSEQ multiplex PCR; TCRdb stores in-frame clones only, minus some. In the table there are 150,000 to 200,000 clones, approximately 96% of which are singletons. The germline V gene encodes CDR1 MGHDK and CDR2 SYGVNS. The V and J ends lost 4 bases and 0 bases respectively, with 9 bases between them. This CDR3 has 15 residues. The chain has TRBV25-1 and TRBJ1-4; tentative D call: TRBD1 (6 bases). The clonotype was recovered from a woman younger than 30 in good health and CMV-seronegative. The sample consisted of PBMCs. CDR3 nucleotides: TGTGCCAGCAGTGGTCGACAGGCAACTAATGAAAAACTGTTTTTT. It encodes CASSGRQATNEKLFF.